This T cell receptor (beta chain) was sequenced in a study of type 1 and type 2 diabetes patients. Donors had no other autoimmune disease or infection in four weeks. Ten milliliters of peripheral blood were collected from each participant. The germline V gene has CDR1 SGHNT and CDR2 YYREEE (reference sequence). The CDR3 is 13 amino acids. Trimming left V 0 bases short and J 7 bases short, with 10 bases between. Genomic DNA was the PCR template. Multiplex PCR with 30 forward and 13 reverse primers amplified the TCR beta CDR3. TCRdb recomputed calls from the multiplex PCR reads with MiXCR, one row per CDR3 protein. The sample carries fewer than 350,000 distinct CDR3 sequences, around 47% recorded once.

The clonotype comes from a man aged 18-30 years with type 2 diabetes. V gene TRBV5-4 combines with J gene TRBJ1-1; D gene ambiguous. The sequencing input was peripheral blood mononuclear cells (PBMCs). The CDR3 DNA reads TGTGCCAGCAGCTTGGGTCAACTGCTTGAAGCTTTCTTT. Encoded protein: CASSLGQLLEAFF.